The rows below give T cell receptor beta chains drawn from one sample of a study of type 1 regulatory T cells. TCRdb analysed the reads with MiXCR anew, one entry per CDR3 protein. Of 25,000 or so distinct CDR3 sequences listed, around 43% are singletons. These receptors are not linked to any known antigen. Source material: cultured T cells, either the whole culture or a sorted T cell fraction (not recorded which). Receptor source: a human donor in good health. Each CDR3 is given with its conserved first and last residue. Each record gives: D gene, clone size, V gene, J gene, CDR3 protein, CDR3 DNA. The D gene is left open where the match is weak. Clone size is stated in some rows and not others, as once, few, many or a class when expanded.

D gene: .
clone size: many
V gene: TRBV18
J gene: TRBJ2-7
CDR3 protein: CASSPGTTSYEQYF
CDR3 DNA: TGTGCCAGCTCACCAGGGACAACCTCCTACGAGCAGTACTTC

D gene: TRBD1
clone size: .
V gene: TRBV5-4
J gene: TRBJ2-3
CDR3 protein: CASRATGASTDTQYF
CDR3 DNA: TGTGCCAGCAGGGCGACAGGGGCCAGCACAGATACGCAGTATTTT

D gene: TRBD2
clone size: .
V gene: TRBV20-1
J gene: TRBJ2-1
CDR3 protein: CSAISSGAQHYNEQFF
CDR3 DNA: TGCAGTGCTATATCTAGCGGCGCCCAACATTACAATGAGCAGTTCTTC

D gene: .
clone size: .
V gene: TRBV10-3
J gene: TRBJ2-7
CDR3 protein: CAITRGGEQYF
CDR3 DNA: TGTGCCATCACCAGAGGGGGCGAGCAGTACTTC

D gene: .
clone size: .
V gene: TRBV11-3
J gene: TRBJ2-7
CDR3 protein: CASSPGGGPYEQYF
CDR3 DNA: TGTGCCAGCAGCCCCGGTGGGGGACCCTACGAGCAGTACTTC

D gene: .
clone size: .
V gene: TRBV7-7
J gene: TRBJ2-3
CDR3 protein: CASSLDVRDTQYF
CDR3 DNA: TGTGCTAGCAGCTTAGACGTCAGGGATACGCAGTATTTT

D gene: TRBD1
clone size: few
V gene: TRBV6-1
J gene: TRBJ2-7
CDR3 protein: CASAPWDRGSYEQYF
CDR3 DNA: TGTGCCAGCGCCCCCTGGGACAGGGGATCCTACGAGCAGTACTTC

D gene: TRBD1
clone size: few
V gene: TRBV7-9
J gene: TRBJ2-7
CDR3 protein: CASSWTGGFDEQYF
CDR3 DNA: TGTGCCAGCAGCTGGACAGGGGGCTTCGACGAGCAGTACTTC

D gene: .
clone size: .
V gene: TRBV2
J gene: TRBJ1-2
CDR3 protein: CASRGTASNYGYTF
CDR3 DNA: TGTGCCAGCAGGGGGACGGCTTCTAACTATGGCTACACCTTC

D gene: .
clone size: few
V gene: TRBV10-3
J gene: TRBJ1-2
CDR3 protein: CATSPGETYGYTF
CDR3 DNA: TGTGCCACCAGTCCAGGGGAAACCTATGGCTACACCTTC

D gene: TRBD1
clone size: .
V gene: TRBV5-1
J gene: TRBJ2-2
CDR3 protein: CASSLWDSLGTGELFF
CDR3 DNA: TGCGCCAGCAGCTTGTGGGACAGCCTCGGGACCGGGGAGCTGTTTTTT

D gene: .
clone size: few
V gene: TRBV7-9
J gene: TRBJ2-1
CDR3 protein: CASSLAGGPFEQFF
CDR3 DNA: TGTGCCAGCAGCTTAGCGGGGGGGCCTTTTGAGCAGTTCTTC

D gene: TRBD2
clone size: .
V gene: TRBV5-1
J gene: TRBJ2-1
CDR3 protein: CASSLEVAGAPEFF
CDR3 DNA: TGCGCCAGCAGCTTGGAAGTAGCGGGGGCCCCTGAGTTCTTC

D gene: .
clone size: .
V gene: TRBV7-2
J gene: TRBJ1-1
CDR3 protein: CASTPGIRTEAFF
CDR3 DNA: TGTGCCAGCACCCCAGGGATCCGGACGGAAGCTTTCTTT

D gene: TRBD1
clone size: .
V gene: TRBV2
J gene: TRBJ2-7
CDR3 protein: CANRAGGPYEQYF
CDR3 DNA: TGTGCCAACAGGGCAGGGGGTCCCTACGAGCAGTACTTC

D gene: .
clone size: .
V gene: TRBV5-1
J gene: TRBJ2-3
CDR3 protein: CASSLDRGWADTQYF
CDR3 DNA: TGCGCCAGCAGCTTGGATCGGGGCTGGGCAGATACGCAGTATTTT

D gene: .
clone size: many
V gene: TRBV7-9
J gene: TRBJ1-2
CDR3 protein: CASSSSLLSRESFGYTF
CDR3 DNA: TGTGCCAGCAGCTCCTCCCTCCTCTCCAGGGAAAGTTTTGGCTACACCTTC

D gene: .
clone size: few
V gene: TRBV18
J gene: TRBJ1-6
CDR3 protein: CASSLRENSPLHF
CDR3 DNA: TGTGCCAGCTCCCTCAGGGAGAATTCACCCCTCCACTTT

D gene: .
clone size: few
V gene: TRBV20-1
J gene: TRBJ2-1
CDR3 protein: CSALPGTAYNEQFF
CDR3 DNA: TGCAGTGCTCTCCCCGGGACGGCCTACAATGAGCAGTTCTTC

D gene: TRBD1
clone size: many
V gene: TRBV7-2
J gene: TRBJ1-1
CDR3 protein: CASRPRTGLGGNTEAFF
CDR3 DNA: TGTGCCAGCAGACCCAGGACAGGGCTAGGAGGGAACACTGAAGCTTTCTTT

D gene: TRBD2
clone size: once
V gene: TRBV4-3
J gene: TRBJ2-1
CDR3 protein: CASSQDTGGHNEQFF
CDR3 DNA: TGCGCCAGCAGCCAAGATACGGGGGGGCACAATGAGCAGTTCTTC

D gene: .
clone size: few
V gene: TRBV7-2
J gene: TRBJ1-2
CDR3 protein: CASSPVGGGLSTNYGYTF
CDR3 DNA: TGTGCCAGCAGCCCAGTGGGCGGGGGCTTGAGTACTAACTATGGCTACACCTTC

D gene: TRBD1
clone size: .
V gene: TRBV6-6
J gene: TRBJ1-2
CDR3 protein: CASRGGQGIEGYTF
CDR3 DNA: TGTGCCAGCAGGGGCGGACAGGGAATCGAAGGCTACACCTTC

D gene: .
clone size: .
V gene: TRBV5-4
J gene: TRBJ2-4
CDR3 protein: CASSLWGTQNIQYF
CDR3 DNA: TGTGCCAGCAGCTTGTGGGGGACACAAAACATTCAGTACTTC

D gene: .
clone size: .
V gene: TRBV20-1
J gene: TRBJ2-3
CDR3 protein: CSADNWGLLNTQYF
CDR3 DNA: TGCAGTGCCGACAATTGGGGATTGTTGAATACGCAGTATTTT

D gene: TRBD1
clone size: many
V gene: TRBV5-6
J gene: TRBJ1-2
CDR3 protein: CASSLTGTGMGYTF
CDR3 DNA: TGTGCCAGCAGCTTGACCGGGACAGGGATGGGCTACACCTTC

D gene: .
clone size: few
V gene: TRBV18
J gene: TRBJ2-7
CDR3 protein: CASSRIQGTISYEQYF
CDR3 DNA: TGTGCCAGCTCGCGTATACAGGGGACTATCTCCTACGAGCAGTACTTC

D gene: .
clone size: .
V gene: TRBV4-1
J gene: TRBJ1-3
CDR3 protein: CASSQALDSGNTIYF
CDR3 DNA: TGCGCCAGCAGCCAAGCCCTCGACAGTGGAAACACCATATATTTT

D gene: TRBD1
clone size: few
V gene: TRBV27
J gene: TRBJ2-7
CDR3 protein: CASSQGQGRYEQYF
CDR3 DNA: TGTGCCAGCAGCCAGGGACAGGGGAGGTACGAGCAGTACTTC

D gene: TRBD1
clone size: .
V gene: TRBV7-2
J gene: TRBJ1-2
CDR3 protein: CASNYGQGYGYTF
CDR3 DNA: TGTGCCAGCAACTACGGACAGGGTTATGGCTACACCTTC

D gene: .
clone size: medium-sized
V gene: TRBV9
J gene: TRBJ2-5
CDR3 protein: CASSVASGTQETQYF
CDR3 DNA: TGTGCCAGCAGCGTAGCCTCAGGGACTCAAGAGACCCAGTACTTC

D gene: .
clone size: .
V gene: TRBV4-2
J gene: TRBJ2-1
CDR3 protein: CASSQGKAGGLRDNEQFF
CDR3 DNA: TGTGCCAGCAGCCAGGGAAAAGCAGGGGGACTTCGGGACAATGAGCAGTTCTTC

D gene: .
clone size: .
V gene: TRBV6-6
J gene: TRBJ1-4
CDR3 protein: CASSRTSEKLFF
CDR3 DNA: TGTGCCAGCTCTAGGACAAGTGAAAAACTGTTTTTT

D gene: TRBD1
clone size: .
V gene: TRBV28
J gene: TRBJ1-2
CDR3 protein: CASRTGTVYGYTF
CDR3 DNA: TGTGCCAGCAGAACCGGGACAGTCTATGGCTACACCTTC

D gene: .
clone size: .
V gene: TRBV20-1
J gene: TRBJ1-1
CDR3 protein: CSAQPTQIMNTEAFF
CDR3 DNA: TGCAGTGCTCAACCAACACAGATCATGAACACTGAAGCTTTCTTT

D gene: TRBD1
clone size: few
V gene: TRBV18
J gene: TRBJ2-7
CDR3 protein: CASSPISLGQKTYEQYF
CDR3 DNA: TGTGCCAGCTCACCAATCAGCTTGGGACAGAAAACCTACGAGCAGTACTTC

D gene: .
clone size: .
V gene: TRBV7-3
J gene: TRBJ1-1
CDR3 protein: CASSFRQVEIPGTEAFF
CDR3 DNA: TGTGCCAGCAGCTTCCGACAGGTAGAAATCCCGGGCACTGAAGCTTTCTTT

D gene: .
clone size: .
V gene: TRBV6-2/TRBV6-3
J gene: TRBJ2-7
CDR3 protein: CASSQAGSSYEQYF
CDR3 DNA: TGTGCCAGCAGTCAAGCCGGAAGCTCCTACGAGCAGTACTTC

D gene: .
clone size: many
V gene: TRBV5-1
J gene: TRBJ2-3
CDR3 protein: CASSLPADTQYF
CDR3 DNA: TGCGCCAGCAGCTTGCCGGCAGATACGCAGTATTTT

D gene: TRBD1
clone size: few
V gene: TRBV6-2/TRBV6-3
J gene: TRBJ1-1
CDR3 protein: CASSRQGRTEAFF
CDR3 DNA: TGTGCCAGCAGTAGACAGGGCAGGACTGAAGCTTTCTTT

D gene: .
clone size: .
V gene: TRBV7-9
J gene: TRBJ2-3
CDR3 protein: CASPAGTNTDTQYF
CDR3 DNA: TGTGCCAGCCCCGCGGGAACCAACACAGATACGCAGTATTTT

D gene: .
clone size: .
V gene: TRBV4-1
J gene: TRBJ2-3
CDR3 protein: CASSQGALTDTQYF
CDR3 DNA: TGCGCCAGCAGCCAGGGGGCCCTAACAGATACGCAGTATTTT

D gene: TRBD2
clone size: medium-sized
V gene: TRBV7-3
J gene: TRBJ2-3
CDR3 protein: CASSLETSGADTQYF
CDR3 DNA: TGTGCCAGCAGCCTAGAGACTAGCGGGGCAGATACGCAGTATTTT

D gene: TRBD1
clone size: .
V gene: TRBV4-1
J gene: TRBJ1-1
CDR3 protein: CASSNRDRGLGTEAFF
CDR3 DNA: TGCGCCAGCAGCAACCGGGACAGGGGGCTTGGGACTGAAGCTTTCTTT